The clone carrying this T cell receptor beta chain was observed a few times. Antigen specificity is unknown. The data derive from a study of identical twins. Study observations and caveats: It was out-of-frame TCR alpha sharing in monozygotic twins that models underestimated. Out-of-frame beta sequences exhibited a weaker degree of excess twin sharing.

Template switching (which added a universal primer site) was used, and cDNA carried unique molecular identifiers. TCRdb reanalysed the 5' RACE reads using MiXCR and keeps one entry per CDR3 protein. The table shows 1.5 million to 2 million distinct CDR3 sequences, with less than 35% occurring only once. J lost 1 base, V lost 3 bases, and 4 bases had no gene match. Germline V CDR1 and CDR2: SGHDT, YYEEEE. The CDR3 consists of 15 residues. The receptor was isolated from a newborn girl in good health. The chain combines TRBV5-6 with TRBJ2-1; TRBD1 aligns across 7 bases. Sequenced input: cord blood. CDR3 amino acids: CASSSTGDSYNEQFF. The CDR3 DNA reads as TGTGCCAGCAGCTCAACAGGGGATTCCTACAATGAGCAGTTCTTC.